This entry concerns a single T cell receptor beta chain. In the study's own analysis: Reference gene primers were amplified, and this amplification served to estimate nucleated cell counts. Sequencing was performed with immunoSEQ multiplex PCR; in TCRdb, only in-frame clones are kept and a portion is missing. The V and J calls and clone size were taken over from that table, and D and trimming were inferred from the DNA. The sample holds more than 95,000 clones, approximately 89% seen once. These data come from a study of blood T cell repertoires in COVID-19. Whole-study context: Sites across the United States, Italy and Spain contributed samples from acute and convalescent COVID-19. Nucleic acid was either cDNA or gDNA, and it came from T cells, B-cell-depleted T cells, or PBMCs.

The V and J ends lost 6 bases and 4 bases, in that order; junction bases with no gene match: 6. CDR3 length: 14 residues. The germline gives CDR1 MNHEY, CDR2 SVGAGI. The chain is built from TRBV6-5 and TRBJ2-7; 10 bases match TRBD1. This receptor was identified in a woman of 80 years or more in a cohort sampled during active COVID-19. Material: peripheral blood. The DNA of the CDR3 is TGTGCCAGCAGGACAGGGGGCGATAGGTACGAGCAGTACTTC. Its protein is CASRTGGDRYEQYF.